This T cell receptor beta chain is drawn from a study of blood T cell repertoires in COVID-19. Across the study: Sites across the United States, Italy and Spain contributed samples from acute and convalescent COVID-19.

Repertoires were generated with immunoSEQ multiplex PCR, while TCRdb's copy carries only in-frame clones and drops some. The sample lists about 68,000 clones, about four fifths occurring once. Material for sequencing was peripheral blood. The TCR comes from a man between 45 and 60 years old with active COVID-19.

CDR3 nucleotide sequence: TGTGCCAGCAGTGAATCCGACAGAAGAGGTACGCAGTATTTT. Its translation: CASSESDRRGTQYF. This chain uses TRBV25-1 with TRBJ2-3; D possibly corresponds to TRBD1 (5 bases). CDR1 MGHDK and CDR2 SYGVNS come from the germline V gene. The CDR3 is 14 amino acids. Between the trimmed V and J ends, which lost 1 base and 8 bases, there was a span of 13 bases.